This TCR beta chain is drawn from a study of persistence of HIV-infected CD4 T cells. Across the whole study: Up to about 180 mL blood was drawn at multiple time points; a couple of donors had single-time leukapheresis. Findings and caveats of the study: Compared with CD3/CD28-stimulated cells, CMV- and Gag-responding cells showed lower TCRbeta richness.

Cells were stimulated with overlapping HIV-1 Gag 15-mer peptides. Sorting of responding CD4+ T cells relied on upregulated CD40 ligand together with CD69. These HIV-1-infected adults initiated suppressive ART in chronic infection. As for this clone: The antigen is undetermined.

This was the immunoSEQ version 4 assay in survey mode. Each sample used up to 1 ug genomic DNA diluted to approximately 9 ng/uL. Assay used: immunoSEQ multiplex PCR; TCRdb lists only in-frame clones, some missing. The table lists roughly 25,000 clones, less than 85% of them singletons. The clonotype originates from an adult man with HIV who was CMV-seropositive. Specimen: CD4+ T cells sorted from PBMCs after roughly 18-hour stimulation, collected from a patient who received antiretroviral therapy.

The chain's CDR3 is CASSQSTYEQYF. CDR3 nucleotide sequence: TGTGCCAGCAGCCAGTCGACCTACGAGCAGTACTTC. J is TRBJ2-7 and V is TRBV14; D gene ambiguous. The germline CDR1 and CDR2 sequences are SGHDN and FVKESK. This CDR3 contains 12 residues. V was clipped by 3 bases and J by 2 bases, with 5 bases between them. Drawing the rest from reference TRBV14 and TRBJ2-7, the complete variable domain is EAGVTQFPSHSVIEKGQTVTLRCDPISGHDNLYWYRRVMGKEIKFLLHFVKESKQDESGMPNNRFLAERTGGTYSTLKVQPAELEDSGVYFCASSQSTYEQYFGPGTRLTVT.